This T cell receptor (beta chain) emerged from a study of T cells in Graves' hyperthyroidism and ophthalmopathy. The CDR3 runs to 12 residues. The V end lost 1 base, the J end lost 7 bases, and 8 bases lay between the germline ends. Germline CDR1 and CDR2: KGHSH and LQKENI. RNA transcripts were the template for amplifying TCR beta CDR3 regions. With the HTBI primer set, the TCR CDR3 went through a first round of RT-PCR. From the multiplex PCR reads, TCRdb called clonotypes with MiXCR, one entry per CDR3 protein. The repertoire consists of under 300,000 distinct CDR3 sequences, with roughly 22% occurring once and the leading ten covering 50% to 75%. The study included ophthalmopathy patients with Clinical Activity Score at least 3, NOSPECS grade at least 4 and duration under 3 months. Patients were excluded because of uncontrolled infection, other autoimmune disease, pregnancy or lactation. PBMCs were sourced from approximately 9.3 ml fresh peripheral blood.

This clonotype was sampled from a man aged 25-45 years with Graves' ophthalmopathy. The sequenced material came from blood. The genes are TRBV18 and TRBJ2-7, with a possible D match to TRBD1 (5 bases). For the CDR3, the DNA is TGTGCCAGCTCACCACAACAGGAAGAGCAGTACTTC. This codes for CASSPQQEEQYF.